The 27 T cell receptor beta chains in this list originate from one sample, sequenced in a study of long-term antiretroviral therapy in people with HIV. Running of the v3.0 immunoSEQ assay took place at survey level. The assay was immunoSEQ multiplex PCR, and TCRdb's table has in-frame clones only and misses some. The sample yields about 7,100 clones, roughly three quarters seen once. Sequenced here: unsorted PBMCs, sampled 1.1 years after starting antiretroviral therapy. The receptors were gathered from a man between 40 and 49 years old with HIV.

This chain uses TRBV30 with TRBJ2-2; D not certain. Germline lookup yields CDR1 GTSNPN and CDR2 SVGIG (reference sequence). Deletions cut 0 bases from V and 7 bases from J, with 15 bases between. This CDR3 has 15 amino acids. In DNA form, the CDR3 reads TGTGCCTGGAGTGTGGAGAGCAAGGGTATCGGGGAGCTGTTTTTT. Translating it yields CAWSVESKGIGELFF.

This sequence joins TRBV7-2 and TRBJ1-6; D is undetermined. The V and J ends lost 6 bases and 6 bases respectively, with 12 bases between them. Germline V gene data show CDR1 as SGHTA and CDR2 as FQGNSA. CDR3 size: 14 residues. DNA of the CDR3: TGTGCCAGCAGACCTTCTGGCACTAATTCACCCCTCCACTTT. Amino acids: CASRPSGTNSPLHF.

The chain uses TRBV2 and TRBJ2-7; 7 nucleotides match TRBD1. The length of the CDR3 is 15 residues. Germline-derived CDR1 and CDR2 are SNHLY and FYNNEI. V was clipped by 3 bases and J by 1 base; unmatched bases: 6. CDR3 DNA: TGTGCCAGCAGTGACATACCGACAGGGTCCTACGAGCAGTACTTC. Amino acids: CASSDIPTGSYEQYF.

There are a few counts of this clone. This chain uses TRBV13 with TRBJ1-6; 7 nucleotides match TRBD1. Trimming took 5 bases from V and 0 from J; bases not matched to a gene: 4. Per germline, CDR1 PRHDT and CDR2 FYEKMQ (reference sequence). The CDR3 length is 16 residues. CDR3 in amino acids: CASSPDRSSYNSPLHF. The CDR3 region has the DNA TGTGCCAGCAGCCCGGACAGGAGCTCCTATAATTCACCCCTCCACTTT.

For this clone: At one of its ends the junction is not consistent with the germline gene, which may arise from a read error. The chain links TRBV7-9 to TRBJ2-1, with 11 positions matching TRBD2. The germline V gene encodes CDR1 SEHNR and CDR2 FQNEAQ (reference sequence). The CDR3 contains 13 residues. The DNA for the CDR3 is TGTGCCAGCAGCGTAGCGGGGGGGCGCGAGCAGTTCTTC. Protein sequence: CASSVAGGREQFF.

This chain connects TRBV6-1 to TRBJ1-5; TRBD1 is a possible D gene (5 bases). Germline loops: CDR1 MNHNS, CDR2 SASEGT. CDR3 length: 12 amino acids. V was cut by 7 bases and J by 5 bases, with 9 bases left in between. The CDR3 sequence: CASNQGDQPQHF. As DNA, the CDR3 is TGTGCCAGCAACCAGGGCGATCAGCCCCAGCATTTT.

This rearrangement joins TRBV6-1 to TRBJ2-4; TRBD1 is a possible D gene (6 bases). Germline V gene sequence: CDR1 MNHNS, CDR2 SASEGT. V was pared by 3 bases and J by 11 bases, with 14 bases between. This CDR3 region has 13 residues. The CDR3 region is CASSEFPQGLQYF. CDR3 nucleotide sequence: TGTGCCAGCAGTGAGTTCCCCCAGGGGCTTCAGTACTTC.

This chain joins TRBV2 and TRBJ1-6, with 7 bases lining up with TRBD1. Looked up from germline, CDR1 is SNHLY and CDR2 is FYNNEI. V shed 5 bases and J 7 bases; nucleotides not matched to a gene: 2. The CDR3 is made up of 13 amino acids. The CDR3 region has the DNA TGTGCCAGCAGTTCACAGGGGAATTCACCCCTCCACTTT. Its translation is CASSSQGNSPLHF.

This clone turned up a few times. This rearrangement joins TRBV10-2 to TRBJ1-6; 7 nucleotides line up with TRBD1. V lost 3 bases, J lost 7 bases, and 0 bases stayed unmatched. The CDR3 consists of 13 residues. Germline V CDR1 and CDR2: WSHSY, SAAADI. CDR3 coding DNA: TGCGCCAGCAGTGAACAGGGGAATTCACCCCTCCACTTT. It is translated as CASSEQGNSPLHF.

The chain is built from TRBV19 and TRBJ1-1; no definite D call. The CDR3 is 16 amino acids. Germline V gene lookup returns CDR1 LNHDA and CDR2 SQIVND (reference sequence). V lost 6 bases, J lost 1 base, and 18 bases lay in between. In nucleotides, the CDR3 is TGTGCCAGTAGCACTGGGAAGACCCTTGGGAACACTGAAGCTTTCTTT. It encodes CASSTGKTLGNTEAFF.

This clone is large in the sample. The rearrangement links TRBV10-2 to TRBJ2-6; no firm D call. Germline loops: CDR1 WSHSY, CDR2 SAAADI. This CDR3 contains 18 residues. V gave up 2 bases and J gave up 0 bases, with 14 bases separating them. DNA for the CDR3: TGCGCCAGCAGTGAGGACCCTTCCGGTGGCTCTGGGGCCAACGTCCTGACTTTC. Translation gives CASSEDPSGGSGANVLTF.

The chain has TRBV7-6 and TRBJ2-6; TRBD2 might be the D (5 bases). This CDR3 contains 15 residues. Per germline, CDR1 SGHVS and CDR2 FNYEAQ. V was cut by 0 bases and J by 2 bases, with 5 bases left in between. This CDR3 is CASSLAGAGANVLTF. The CDR3 DNA sequence: TGTGCCAGCAGCTTAGCGGGAGCTGGGGCCAACGTCCTGACTTTC.

This chain joins TRBV4-1 and TRBJ2-7; weak D call: TRBD1 (5 bases). Between the trimmed V and J ends, which lost 2 bases and 3 bases, there was a span of 8 bases. The CDR3 runs to 13 residues. Germline V gene sequence: CDR1 MGHRA, CDR2 YSYEKL. In DNA form, the CDR3 reads TGCGCCAGCAGCCAACTAGACAGCTACGAGCAGTACTTC. It translates to CASSQLDSYEQYF.

V is TRBV9 and J is TRBJ2-2; weak D call: TRBD2 (7 bases). Germline CDR1 and CDR2: SGDLS and YYNGEE. The CDR3 extends over 15 amino acids. The V and J ends lost 2 bases and 2 bases respectively, with 10 bases between them. CDR3 sequence reads: CASSVGGRNTGELFF. CDR3 bases: TGTGCCAGCAGCGTCGGGGGGCGAAACACCGGGGAGCTGTTTTTT.

V is TRBV5-4 and J is TRBJ2-3, with TRBD1 matching over 11 bases. V lost 4 bases to trimming and J lost 2 bases; unmatched junction nucleotides: 6. Per the germline V gene, CDR1 is SGHNT and CDR2 is YYREEE (reference sequence). The CDR3 loop spans 16 amino acids. CDR3 bases: TGTGCCAGCAGCCTCTGGACAGGGGGCTTCACAGATACGCAGTATTTT. It encodes CASSLWTGGFTDTQYF.

The sample holds one count of this clone. The chain couples TRBV19 to TRBJ1-4; 9 bases agree with TRBD1. CDR3 length equals 16 residues. Trimming cost V 4 bases and J 7 bases; bases outside gene matches: 10. The germline CDR1 and CDR2 sequences are LNHDA and SQIVND (reference sequence). The CDR3 DNA is TGTGCCAGTAGTAGACCCCGGGACAGGGATCGTGAAAAACTGTTTTTT. Encoded protein: CASSRPRDRDREKLFF. The complete variable domain, with remaining parts taken from reference TRBV19 and TRBJ1-4, reads DGGITQSPKYLFRKEGQNVTLSCEQNLNHDAMYWYRQDPGQGLRLIYYSQIVNDFQKGDIAEGYSVSREKKESFPLTVTSAQKNPTAFYLCASSRPRDRDREKLFFGSGTQLSVL.

The genes are TRBV5-1 and TRBJ2-2; the match to TRBD1 covers 8 bases. There are 15 residues in the CDR3. V shed 1 base and J 3 bases; nucleotides not matched to a gene: 2. Germline V gene data show CDR1 as SGHRS and CDR2 as YFSETQ. CDR3 loop: CASSLMTGDTGELFF. CDR3 nucleotides: TGCGCCAGCAGCTTGATGACAGGGGACACCGGGGAGCTGTTTTTT.

This clone was detected only once. This chain joins TRBV9 and TRBJ1-2, with D perhaps TRBD1 (6 bases). V gave up 0 bases and J gave up 3 bases, with 9 bases separating them. The CDR3 extends over 14 amino acids. The germline V gene encodes CDR1 SGDLS and CDR2 YYNGEE. The CDR3 DNA reads as TGTGCCAGCAGCGTAGAGGCAGGGGACTATGGCTACACCTTC. It yields the protein CASSVEAGDYGYTF.

This chain uses TRBV6-5 with TRBJ2-7; tentatively, D is TRBD1 (7 bases). In germline, CDR1 is MNHEY, CDR2 SVGAGI. Between the trimmed V and J ends, which lost 8 bases and 0 bases, there was a span of 14 bases. The CDR3 runs to 14 residues. Written as DNA, the CDR3 is TGTGCCAGCCGCAGGGGGGCAAGCTCCTACGAGCAGTACTTC. Translated, it gives CASRRGASSYEQYF.

CDR3 nucleotide sequence: TGCGCCAGCAGCCACCAGGGTTCCTGGACTAGCGGGGGCGATGAGCAGTTCTTC. Its protein product is CASSHQGSWTSGGDEQFF. The chain recombines TRBV5-1 with TRBJ2-1, with 13 bases lining up with TRBD2. Germline CDR1 SGHRS, CDR2 YFSETQ. Trimming removed 4 bases from V and 8 bases from J; junction bases left unmatched: 15. There are 18 residues in the CDR3.

The chain carries TRBV5-1 and TRBJ1-2; TRBD1 agrees at 10 bases. V was clipped by 3 bases and J by 3 bases; unmatched bases: 2. The CDR3 covers 14 residues. The germline gives CDR1 SGHRS, CDR2 YFSETQ. CDR3 bases: TGCGCCAGCAGCTCCGGACAGGGGGACTATGGCTACACCTTC. Amino acid sequence: CASSSGQGDYGYTF. Full variable domain (missing parts from reference TRBV5-1 and TRBJ1-2): KAGVTQTPRYLIKTRGQQVTLSCSPISGHRSVSWYQQTPGQGLQFLFEYFSETQRNKGNFPGRFSGRQFSNSRSEMNVSTLELGDSALYLCASSSGQGDYGYTFGSGTRLTVV.

CDR3 sequence reads: CASSRGTAVSGANVLTF. CDR3 coding DNA: TGCGCCAGCAGCCGGGGGACGGCTGTCTCTGGGGCCAACGTCCTGACTTTC. This chain connects TRBV4-1 to TRBJ2-6, with D tentatively TRBD1 or TRBD2 (5 bases each). There are 17 residues in the CDR3. The germline CDR1 and CDR2 sequences are MGHRA and YSYEKL. Between the trimmed V and J ends, which lost 4 bases and 0 bases, there was a span of 13 bases.

This chain links TRBV19 with TRBJ2-7, with 10 bases matching TRBD1. V trimming: 3 bases; J trimming: 2 bases; junction bases outside the gene matches: 7. From germline, CDR1 is LNHDA and CDR2 SQIVND (reference sequence). The CDR3 is 16 residues long. This CDR3 reads CASSIIVGTGAYEQYF. The CDR3 region has the DNA TGTGCCAGTAGTATTATCGTTGGGACAGGGGCCTACGAGCAGTACTTC. The full variable domain, with the rest looked up from reference TRBV19 and TRBJ2-7, is DGGITQSPKYLFRKEGQNVTLSCEQNLNHDAMYWYRQDPGQGLRLIYYSQIVNDFQKGDIAEGYSVSREKKESFPLTVTSAQKNPTAFYLCASSIIVGTGAYEQYFGPGTRLTVT.

V and J are TRBV5-1 and TRBJ2-1; D not certain. This CDR3 is built from 16 residues. V shed 0 bases and J shed 0 bases, with 10 bases lying between them. Germline CDR1 SGHRS, CDR2 YFSETQ. The chain's CDR3 is CASSLVIRSSYNEQFF. The CDR3 DNA sequence: TGCGCCAGCAGCTTGGTGATCAGGAGCTCCTACAATGAGCAGTTCTTC.

The rearrangement links TRBV7-9 to TRBJ2-1, with 8 bases fitting TRBD2. The CDR3 totals 16 residues. V was clipped by 4 bases and J by 0 bases; unmatched bases: 5. Germline V lookup: CDR1 SEHNR, CDR2 FQNEAQ (reference sequence). The CDR3 sequence is CASSSTSGSSYNEQFF. The DNA for the CDR3 is TGTGCCAGCAGCTCTACTAGCGGCAGCTCCTACAATGAGCAGTTCTTC.

V usage is TRBV5-1 and J usage is TRBJ2-3; D is tentatively TRBD1 or TRBD2 (5 bases each). The CDR3 totals 16 residues. CDR1 is SGHRS and CDR2 is YFSETQ in the germline V gene. Trimming pared 4 bases from V and 0 bases from J, leaving 15 bases between. The CDR3 region is CASSPGTSSSTDTQYF. The CDR3 coding sequence is TGCGCCAGCAGCCCCGGGACCTCGTCTAGCACAGATACGCAGTATTTT.

This chain connects TRBV6-1 to TRBJ2-7; TRBD2 might be the D (7 bases). The CDR3 has 13 amino acids. Deletions cut 8 bases from V and 5 bases from J, with 16 bases between. Looked up from germline, CDR1 is MNHNS and CDR2 is SASEGT. Written as DNA, the CDR3 is TGTGCCAGCGGGGCAGGGAGGGGGAACGAGCAGTACTTC. Translating it yields CASGAGRGNEQYF.